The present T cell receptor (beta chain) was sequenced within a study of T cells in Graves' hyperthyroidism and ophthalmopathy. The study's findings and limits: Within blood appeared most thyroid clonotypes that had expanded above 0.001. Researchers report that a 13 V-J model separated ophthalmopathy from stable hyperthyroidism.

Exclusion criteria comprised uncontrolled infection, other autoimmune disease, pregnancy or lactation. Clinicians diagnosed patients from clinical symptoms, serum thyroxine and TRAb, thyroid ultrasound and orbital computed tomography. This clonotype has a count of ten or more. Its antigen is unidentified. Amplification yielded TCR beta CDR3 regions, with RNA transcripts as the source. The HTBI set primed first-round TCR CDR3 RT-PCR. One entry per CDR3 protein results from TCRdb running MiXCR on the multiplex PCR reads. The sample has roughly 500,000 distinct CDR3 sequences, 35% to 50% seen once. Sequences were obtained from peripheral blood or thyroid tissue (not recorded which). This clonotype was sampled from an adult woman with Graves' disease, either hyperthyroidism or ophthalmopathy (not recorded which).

CDR3 loop: CSVDGSGGGETQYF. CDR3 nucleotide sequence: TGCAGCGTTGACGGGAGCGGAGGGGGGGAGACCCAGTACTTC. The gene calls are TRBV29-1 and TRBJ2-5; D could derive from TRBD1 or TRBD2 (6 bases each). Trimming removed 3 bases from V and 5 bases from J, with 16 bases in between. CDR3 length: 14 residues. Per the germline V gene, CDR1 is SQVTM and CDR2 is ANQGSEA. Supplemented by reference TRBV29-1 and TRBJ2-5, the full variable domain reads SAVISQKPSRDICQRGTSLTIQCQVDSQVTMMFWYRQQPGQSLTLIATANQGSEATYESGFVIDKFPISRPNLTFSTLTVSNMSPEDSSIYLCSVDGSGGGETQYFGPGTRLLVL.